This entry lists 14 T cell receptor beta chains sequenced from one sample in a study of blood T cells in healthy people across ages. For the second PCR, which ran for about 7 to 12 cycles, a sample-barcoded 5' primer and a J-beta primer mix were used. Each CDR3 protein gets one entry after TCRdb re-called the 5' RACE reads with MiXCR. The sample has some 850,000 distinct CDR3 sequences, roughly 25% seen once. This sample was also put to use in a study of T cells of mothers and their children.

Sequencing was performed on blood. Every receptor here comes from a boy aged 10-17 years in good health.

The chain employs TRBV4-1 and TRBJ1-1; the D is unclear. This CDR3 comprises 13 residues. V was pared by 0 bases and J by 10 bases, with 12 bases between. Looked up from germline, CDR1 is MGHRA and CDR2 is YSYEKL. The CDR3 reads CASSQDGRAGAFF. CDR3 nucleotides: TGCGCCAGCAGCCAAGATGGAAGGGCAGGAGCTTTCTTT.

V usage is TRBV7-6 and J usage is TRBJ2-5, with TRBD2 matching 7 bases. The CDR3 totals 15 residues. Per the germline V gene, CDR1 is SGHVS and CDR2 is FNYEAQ. The V segment lost 5 bases and the J segment 4 bases; nucleotides outside the gene matches: 10. As DNA, the CDR3 is TGTGCCAGCAGCCTTGCCGGGGGGTATGGAGAGACCCAGTACTTC. Protein sequence: CASSLAGGYGETQYF.

The chain recombines TRBV12-3 or TRBV12-4 with TRBJ1-1, with D possibly matching TRBD1 (5 bases). The CDR3 has 13 amino acids. V lost 6 bases to trimming and J lost 4 bases, with 12 bases between them. The CDR3 here is CASRLFRGTEAFF. In DNA, the CDR3 is TGTGCCAGCAGGCTTTTTAGGGGCACTGAAGCTTTCTTT.

The chain uses TRBV2 and TRBJ1-2, with TRBD1 as a possible D gene (6 bases). This CDR3 has 13 amino acids. V was pared by 6 bases and J by 7 bases, with 15 bases between. Germline lookup yields CDR1 SNHLY and CDR2 FYNNEI. CDR3 coding DNA: TGTGCCAGCAGCGGCAGGGGAGTAGGTGGCTACACCTTC. Amino acids: CASSGRGVGGYTF.

CDR3 protein: CASSLAATTTNEKLFF. CDR3 coding DNA: TGCGCCAGCAGCTTGGCAGCCACTACAACTAATGAAAAACTGTTTTTT. The chain uses TRBV5-1 and TRBJ1-4; D is unresolved. The length of the CDR3 is 16 residues. V was cut by 0 bases and J by 0 bases, with 9 bases left in between. Germline V gives CDR1 SGHRS, CDR2 YFSETQ.

This clonotype was counted a few times. The chain combines TRBV14 with TRBJ2-1; D is perhaps TRBD1 (5 bases). Trimming removed 4 bases at V and 2 bases at J, with 9 bases between. Germline loops: CDR1 SGHDN, CDR2 FVKESK. CDR3 length equals 14 residues. In DNA form, the CDR3 reads TGTGCCAGCAGCCGACAGCTTGCCTACAATGAGCAGTTCTTC. It codes for CASSRQLAYNEQFF.

The chain uses TRBV2 and TRBJ2-5, with a weak D call TRBD1 (6 bases). The V gene lost 8 bases and the J gene lost 2 bases, with 9 bases spanning the gap. The CDR3 is 12 amino acids. Germline values: CDR1 SNHLY, CDR2 FYNNEI. As DNA, the CDR3 is TGTGCCAGCGCTGGACAGCAAGAGACCCAGTACTTC. Amino acid sequence: CASAGQQETQYF.

This clonotype was seen a few times. CDR3: CASSQDGTGGWDGEQFF. Here the CDR3 DNA reads TGCGCCAGCAGCCAAGATGGGACAGGGGGCTGGGACGGTGAGCAGTTCTTC. The rearrangement uses TRBV4-1 and TRBJ2-1, with TRBD1 matching over 12 bases. Losses at the gene ends were 0 bases for V and 9 bases for J; bases not matched to a gene: 9. Germline values: CDR1 MGHRA, CDR2 YSYEKL. This CDR3 spans 17 amino acids.

This clonotype has at least ten counts. The chain recombines TRBV9 with TRBJ2-1; D is tentatively TRBD1 or TRBD2 (5 bases each). There are 13 residues in the CDR3. V was pared by 1 base and J by 6 bases, with 8 bases between. Germline lookup yields CDR1 SGDLS and CDR2 YYNGEE. The CDR3: CASSVSGPNEQFF. CDR3 nucleotide sequence: TGTGCCAGCAGCGTATCGGGACCCAATGAGCAGTTCTTC.

The chain uses TRBV12-3 or TRBV12-4 and TRBJ1-4; no firm D call. The CDR3 runs to 15 residues. V dropped 5 bases and J dropped 8 bases, with 18 bases sitting between them. The CDR3 DNA sequence: TGTGCCAGCAGTAACCTCCGGGCCGAACGGGAAAAACTGTTTTTT. It is translated as CASSNLRAEREKLFF.

The chain carries TRBV20-1 and TRBJ2-3; TRBD2 matches at 7 bases. CDR1 and CDR2 from the germline V gene are DFQATT and SNEGSKA (reference sequence). With 2 bases clipped from V and 2 bases from J, the junction kept 4 bases outside the gene matches. The CDR3 totals 14 residues. CDR3 nucleotides: TGCAGTGCTAGAAACCTAGCGGTCACAGATACGCAGTATTTT. This translates into CSARNLAVTDTQYF.

The chain has TRBV7-3 and TRBJ2-5; D is ambiguous. The CDR3 contains 14 residues. CDR1 SGHTA and CDR2 FQGTGA come from the germline V gene. Trimming shortened V by 2 bases and J by 2 bases, and 9 bases separated the two germline ends. CDR3 loop: CASSLGPKQETQYF. Written as DNA, the CDR3 is TGTGCCAGCAGCTTAGGTCCGAAGCAAGAGACCCAGTACTTC.

The chain joins TRBV14 to TRBJ2-5; D gene uncertain. Germline V gives CDR1 SGHDN, CDR2 FVKESK. Trimming left V 1 base short and J 3 bases short, with 21 bases between. The CDR3 loop spans 18 amino acids. The CDR3 region has the DNA TGTGCCAGCAGCCAAGGTTTGGGGTCAATCTTTGCCGAAGAGACCCAGTACTTC. The encoded protein is CASSQGLGSIFAEETQYF.

This clonotype has a handful of counts. A junction end diverges from the germline sequence, so it may reflect a read error. The chain links TRBV15 to TRBJ2-7; 9 nucleotides line up with TRBD1. This CDR3 region has 15 residues. The germline V gene encodes CDR1 LNHNV and CDR2 YYDKDF (reference sequence). CDR3 in DNA: TGTGCCACCAGCGGAGATCTACAGGGGGCGTACGAGCAGTACTTC. Translating it yields CATSGDLQGAYEQYF. Drawing the rest from reference TRBV15 and TRBJ2-7, the complete variable domain is DAMVIQNPRYQVTQFGKPVTLSCSQTLNHNVMYWYQQKSSQAPKLLFHYYDKDFNNEADTPDNFQSRRPNTSFCFLDIRSPGLGDTAMYLCATSGDLQGAYEQYFGPGTRLTVT.